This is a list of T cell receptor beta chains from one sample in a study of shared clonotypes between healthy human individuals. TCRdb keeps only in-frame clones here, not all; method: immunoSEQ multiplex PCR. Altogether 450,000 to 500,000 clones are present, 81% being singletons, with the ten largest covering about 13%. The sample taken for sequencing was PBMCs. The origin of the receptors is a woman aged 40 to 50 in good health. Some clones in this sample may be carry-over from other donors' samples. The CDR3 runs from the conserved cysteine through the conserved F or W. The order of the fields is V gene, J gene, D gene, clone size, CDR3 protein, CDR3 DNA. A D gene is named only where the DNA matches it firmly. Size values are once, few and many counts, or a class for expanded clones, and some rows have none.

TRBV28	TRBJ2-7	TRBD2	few	CASSYPSTTSGRALSVDEQYF	TGTGCCAGCAGTTACCCATCAACGACTAGCGGGAGGGCACTATCTGTGGACGAGCAGTACTTC
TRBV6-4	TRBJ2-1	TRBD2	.	CASSDIAGSYNEQFF	TGTGCCAGCAGTGACATAGCGGGCTCCTACAATGAGCAGTTCTTC
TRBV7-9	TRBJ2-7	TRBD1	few	CASSVDRGSYEQYF	TGTGCCAGCAGCGTGGACAGGGGATCCTACGAGCAGTACTTC
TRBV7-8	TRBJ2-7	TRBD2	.	CASSVTILAMDEQYF	TGTGCCAGCAGCGTAACGATACTAGCGATGGACGAGCAGTACTTC
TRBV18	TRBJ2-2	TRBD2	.	CASSPQLAGANTGELFF	TGTGCCAGCTCACCACAACTAGCGGGAGCGAACACCGGGGAGCTGTTTTTT
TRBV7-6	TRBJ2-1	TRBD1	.	CASSSQGWQFF	TGTGCCAGCAGTTCACAGGGGTGGCAGTTCTTC
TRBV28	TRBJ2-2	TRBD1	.	CASSSGQGRGTGELFF	TGTGCCAGCAGTTCCGGACAGGGTCGTGGCACCGGGGAGCTGTTTTTT
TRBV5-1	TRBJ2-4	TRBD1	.	CASSLIQGAHNIQYF	TGCGCCAGCAGCCTAATACAGGGGGCACATAACATTCAGTACTTC
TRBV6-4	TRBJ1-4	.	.	CASSTGYGEKLFF	TGTGCCAGCAGTACAGGGTATGGCGAAAAACTGTTTTTT
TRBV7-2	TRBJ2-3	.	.	CASSLVREGTDTQYF	TGTGCCAGCAGCTTAGTCCGGGAAGGGACAGATACGCAGTATTTT
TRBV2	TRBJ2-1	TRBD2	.	CASRALAGGAFF	TGTGCCAGCAGGGCCTTAGCGGGGGGAGCGTTCTTC
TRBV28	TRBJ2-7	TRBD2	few	CASSRGTSGRYEQYF	TGTGCCAGCAGTCGCGGGACTAGCGGGAGGTACGAGCAGTACTTC
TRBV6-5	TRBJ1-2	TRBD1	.	CASSSDRKADYTF	TGTGCCAGCAGTTCGGACAGGAAGGCCGACTACACCTTC
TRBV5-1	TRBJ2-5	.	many	CASSPLLPSETQYF	TGCGCCAGCAGCCCTCTCCTCCCCTCTGAGACCCAGTACTTC
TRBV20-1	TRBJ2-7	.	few	CSARVPYEQYF	TGCAGTGCTAGAGTCCCTTACGAGCAGTACTTC
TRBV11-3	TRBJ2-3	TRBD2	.	CASSLAGGADTQYF	TGTGCCAGCAGCTTAGCCGGGGGGGCAGATACGCAGTATTTT
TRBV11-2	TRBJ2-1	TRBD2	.	CASSSAGGYNEQFF	TGTGCCAGCAGCTCGGCGGGAGGCTACAATGAGCAGTTCTTC
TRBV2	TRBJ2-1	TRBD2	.	CAMTSGSADNEQFF	TGTGCCATGACTAGCGGGAGTGCGGACAATGAGCAGTTCTTC
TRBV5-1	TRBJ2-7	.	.	CASRWSISLSAEQYF	TGCGCCAGCCGCTGGAGTATCTCTCTTTCGGCCGAGCAGTACTTC
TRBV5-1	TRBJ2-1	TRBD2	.	CASSFPGLAGDNEQFF	TGCGCCAGCAGCTTCCCGGGGCTAGCGGGGGACAATGAGCAGTTCTTC
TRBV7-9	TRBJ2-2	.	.	CASSRRDGELSF	TGTGCCAGCAGCCGGAGAGACGGGGAGCTGTCTTTT
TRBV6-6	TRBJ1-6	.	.	CASSYSGGSSPLHF	TGTGCCAGCAGTTACTCGGGGGGCTCTTCACCCCTCCACTTT
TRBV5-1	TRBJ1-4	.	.	CASSLEGGRGGEKLFF	TGCGCCAGCAGCTTGGAAGGTGGCAGGGGAGGGGAAAAACTGTTTTTT
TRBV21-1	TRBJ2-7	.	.	CASSLRGQGAYEQYF	TGTGCCAGCAGCCTCAGGGGACAGGGTGCGTACGAGCAGTACTTC